Below, 3 T cell receptor beta chains from the same sample are listed, as sequenced in a study of T cells in Graves' hyperthyroidism and ophthalmopathy. Researchers took RNA transcripts and amplified the TCR beta CDR3 regions from them. In the first-round RT-PCR of the TCR CDR3, the HTBI primer set was used. TCRdb re-called the multiplex PCR reads through MiXCR, storing one row per CDR3 protein. The data contain about 200,000 distinct CDR3 sequences, about a sixth of them seen just once; the ten biggest clones take up roughly 55%. The material sequenced was blood. The receptors derive from a woman in her forties or fifties with Graves' hyperthyroidism.

V gene TRBV6-1 combines with J gene TRBJ2-1; D possibly corresponds to TRBD2 (5 bases). In germline, CDR1 is MNHNS, CDR2 SASEGT. The V end was cut by 8 bases, the J end by 4 bases, with 18 bases between. This CDR3 has 15 residues. The CDR3 DNA sequence: TGTGCCAGCTGTCGCGGAGGCAGAGGGTACAATGAGCAGTTCTTC. Protein sequence: CASCRGGRGYNEQFF.

The rearrangement uses TRBV11-2 and TRBJ2-7, with 8 bases that match TRBD1. Trimming removed 3 bases from V and 2 bases from J; junction bases left unmatched: 6. This CDR3 is built from 15 residues. Germline V gene lookup returns CDR1 SGHAT and CDR2 FQNNGV. CDR3 coding DNA: TGTGCCAGCAGCTTGGTGACAGGGGTTACCTACGAGCAGTACTTC. Protein sequence: CASSLVTGVTYEQYF.

This clonotype was picked up a small number of times. The chain couples TRBV2 to TRBJ1-3; 9 bases match TRBD1. The V gene's germline CDR1 is SNHLY and CDR2 FYNNEI. The CDR3 runs 16 residues. The ends lost 4 bases at V and 2 bases at J; junction bases unmatched: 6. CDR3 residues: CASSGGTGGPGNTIYF. As DNA, the CDR3 is TGTGCCAGCAGTGGGGGCACAGGGGGCCCTGGAAACACCATATATTTT.